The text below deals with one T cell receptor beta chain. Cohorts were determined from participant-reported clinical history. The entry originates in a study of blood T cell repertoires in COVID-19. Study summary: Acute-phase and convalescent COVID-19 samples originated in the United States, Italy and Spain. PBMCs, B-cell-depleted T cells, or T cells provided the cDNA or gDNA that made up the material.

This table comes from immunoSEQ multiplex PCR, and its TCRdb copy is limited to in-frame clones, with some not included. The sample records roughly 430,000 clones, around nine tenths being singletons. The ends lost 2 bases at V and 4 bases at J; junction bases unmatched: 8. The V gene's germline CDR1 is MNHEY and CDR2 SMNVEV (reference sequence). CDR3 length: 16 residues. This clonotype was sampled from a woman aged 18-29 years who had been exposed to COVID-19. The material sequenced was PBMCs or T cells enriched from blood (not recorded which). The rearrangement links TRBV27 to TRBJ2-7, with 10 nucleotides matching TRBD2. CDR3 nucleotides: TGTGCCAGCAGTTTAAATTCCCCTAGCGGGAGTTACGAGCAGTACTTC. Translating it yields CASSLNSPSGSYEQYF.